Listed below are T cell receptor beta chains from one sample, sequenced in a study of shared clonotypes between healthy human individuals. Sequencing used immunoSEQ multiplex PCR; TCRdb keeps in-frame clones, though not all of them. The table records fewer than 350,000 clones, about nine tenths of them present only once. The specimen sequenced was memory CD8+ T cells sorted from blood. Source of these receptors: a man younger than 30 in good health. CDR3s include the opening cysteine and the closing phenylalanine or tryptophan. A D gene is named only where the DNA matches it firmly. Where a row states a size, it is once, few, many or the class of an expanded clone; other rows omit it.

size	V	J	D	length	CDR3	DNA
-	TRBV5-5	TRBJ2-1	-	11	CASSLAGEQFF	TGTGCCAGCAGCTTGGCAGGTGAGCAGTTCTTC
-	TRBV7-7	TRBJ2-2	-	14	CASSSGGWTGELFF	TGTGCTAGCAGCTCGGGCGGGTGGACCGGGGAGCTGTTTTTT
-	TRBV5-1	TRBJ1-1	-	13	CASSLSPDTEAFF	TGCGCCAGCAGCTTAAGCCCGGACACTGAAGCTTTCTTT
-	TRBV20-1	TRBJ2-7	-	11	CSAREQYEQYF	TGCAGTGCTAGAGAACAGTACGAGCAGTACTTC
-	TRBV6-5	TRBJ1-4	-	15	CASRRTAATNEKLFF	TGTGCCAGCAGACGGACAGCAGCAACTAATGAAAAACTGTTTTTT
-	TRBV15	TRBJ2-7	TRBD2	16	CATSRGTSGSLDEQYF	TGTGCCACCAGCAGAGGGACTAGCGGGAGTCTGGACGAGCAGTACTTC
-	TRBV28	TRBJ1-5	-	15	CASSGRGAFNQPQHF	TGTGCCAGCAGCGGGCGGGGGGCTTTCAATCAGCCCCAGCATTTT
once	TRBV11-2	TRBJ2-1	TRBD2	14	CASSLVSGNNEQFF	TGTGCCAGCAGCTTGGTTAGCGGGAACAATGAGCAGTTCTTC
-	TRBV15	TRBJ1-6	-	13	CATSSGDNSPLHF	TGTGCCACCAGCAGCGGGGATAATTCACCCCTCCACTTT
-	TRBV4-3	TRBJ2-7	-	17	CASSQDRGEGSKYEQYF	TGCGCCAGCAGCCAAGATAGGGGGGAGGGCTCCAAGTACGAGCAGTACTTC
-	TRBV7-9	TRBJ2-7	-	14	CASKMGGSSYEQYF	TGTGCCAGCAAGATGGGGGGAAGCTCCTACGAGCAGTACTTC
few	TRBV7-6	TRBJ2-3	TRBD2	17	CASSLDPWREGTDTQYF	TGTGCCAGCAGCTTAGACCCCTGGCGGGAGGGCACAGATACGCAGTATTTT
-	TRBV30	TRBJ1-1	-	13	CAWSAGEDTEAFF	TGTGCCTGGAGTGCAGGAGAGGACACTGAAGCTTTCTTT
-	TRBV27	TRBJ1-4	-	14	CASSFLGSDEKLFF	TGTGCCAGCAGTTTTCTGGGGAGTGATGAAAAACTGTTTTTT
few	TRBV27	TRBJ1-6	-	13	CASSGATNSPLHF	TGTGCCAGCAGTGGAGCCACTAATTCACCCCTCCACTTT
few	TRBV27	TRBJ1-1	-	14	CASSPLDLLPEAFF	TGTGCCAGCAGTCCCCTCGACCTGCTTCCGGAAGCTTTCTTT
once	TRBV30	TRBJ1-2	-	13	CAWTYEDSGGYTF	TGTGCCTGGACGTACGAGGACAGCGGTGGCTACACCTTC
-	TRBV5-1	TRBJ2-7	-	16	CASSLQVVRRHYEQYF	TGCGCCAGCAGCCTTCAGGTAGTACGAAGGCACTACGAGCAGTACTTC
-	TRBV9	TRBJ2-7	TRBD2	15	CASSAGGSGAYEQYF	TGTGCCAGCAGCGCCGGAGGGAGCGGGGCCTACGAGCAGTACTTC
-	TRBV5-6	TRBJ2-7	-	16	CASSSLGEGPPYEQYF	TGTGCCAGCAGCTCGTTAGGGGAAGGCCCTCCCTACGAGCAGTACTTC
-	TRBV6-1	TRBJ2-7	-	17	CASSEILGAYGFYEQYF	TGTGCCAGCAGTGAAATATTAGGAGCTTATGGGTTCTACGAGCAGTACTTC
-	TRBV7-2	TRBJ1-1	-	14	CASSLITVNTEAFF	TGTGCCAGCAGCTTAATTACGGTGAACACTGAAGCTTTCTTT
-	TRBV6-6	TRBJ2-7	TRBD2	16	CASSYTGLAESYEQYF	TGTGCCAGCAGTTATACCGGACTAGCAGAATCCTACGAGCAGTACTTC
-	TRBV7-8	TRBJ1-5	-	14	CASSPLERAQPQHF	TGTGCCAGCAGCCCCTTAGAGAGGGCTCAGCCCCAGCATTTT
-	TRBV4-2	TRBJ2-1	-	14	CASSQADTTYEQFF	TGTGCCAGCAGCCAAGCGGACACTACGTACGAGCAGTTCTTC
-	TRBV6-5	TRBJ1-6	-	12	CASSYPNSPLHF	TGTGCCAGCAGTTACCCGAATTCACCCCTCCACTTT
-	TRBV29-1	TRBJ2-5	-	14	CSVEESGGGETQYF	TGCAGCGTTGAAGAGTCCGGGGGCGGAGAGACCCAGTACTTC
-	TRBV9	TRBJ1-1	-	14	CASSVVSGPTEAFF	TGTGCCAGCAGCGTAGTGTCGGGGCCCACTGAAGCTTTCTTT
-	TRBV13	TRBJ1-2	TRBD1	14	CASSLTGTGDGYTF	TGTGCCAGCAGCTTAACTGGGACAGGGGATGGCTACACCTTC
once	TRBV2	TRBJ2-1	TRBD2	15	CASSEIGGARNEQFF	TGTGCCAGCAGTGAAATCGGGGGGGCACGGAATGAGCAGTTCTTC
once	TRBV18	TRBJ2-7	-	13	CASSPNMNNEQYF	TGTGCCAGCTCACCAAACATGAACAACGAGCAGTACTTC
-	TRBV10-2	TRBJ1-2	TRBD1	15	CASSESWDRRDGYTF	TGCGCCAGCAGTGAGTCGTGGGACAGGAGGGATGGCTACACCTTC
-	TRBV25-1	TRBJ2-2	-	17	CASSEYFVEGITGELFF	TGTGCCAGCAGTGAATATTTTGTAGAAGGGATCACCGGGGAGCTGTTTTTT
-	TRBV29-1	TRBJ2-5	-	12	CSVDTGFETQYF	TGCAGCGTTGACACGGGTTTCGAGACCCAGTACTTC
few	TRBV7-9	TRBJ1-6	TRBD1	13	CASSPTGAPTLHF	TGTGCCAGCAGCCCGACAGGGGCGCCGACCCTCCACTTT
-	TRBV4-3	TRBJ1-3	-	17	CASSQDVSGTSGNTIYF	TGCGCCAGCAGCCAAGATGTGTCAGGGACCTCTGGAAACACCATATATTTT
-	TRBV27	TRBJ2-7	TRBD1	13	CASSSGQFYEQYF	TGTGCCAGCAGTTCGGGACAGTTCTACGAGCAGTACTTC
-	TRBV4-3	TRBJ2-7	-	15	CASSQDSGESYEQYF	TGCGCCAGCAGCCAAGATTCGGGAGAGTCCTACGAGCAGTACTTC
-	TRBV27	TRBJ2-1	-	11	CASSTLSEQFF	TGTGCCAGCAGTACTCTTAGTGAGCAGTTCTTC
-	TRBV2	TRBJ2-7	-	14	CASSPEGLSYEQYF	TGTGCCAGCAGCCCCGAGGGGCTCTCCTACGAGCAGTACTTC
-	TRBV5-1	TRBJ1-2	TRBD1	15	CASSLQTGIGYGYTF	TGCGCCAGCAGCTTACAGACAGGGATCGGGTATGGCTACACCTTC
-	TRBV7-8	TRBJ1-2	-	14	CASSLLEDLYGYTF	TGTGCCAGCAGCTTATTAGAAGATCTATATGGCTACACCTTC
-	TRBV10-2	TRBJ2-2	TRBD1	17	CASSGYLQGIFTGELFF	TGCGCCAGCAGTGGGTATCTACAGGGGATCTTCACCGGGGAGCTGTTTTTT
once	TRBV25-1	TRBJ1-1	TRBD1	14	CASSVPGQSPGAFF	TGTGCCAGCAGTGTCCCGGGACAGTCCCCCGGGGCTTTCTTT
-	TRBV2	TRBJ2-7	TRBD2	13	CASSLGGAGEQYF	TGTGCCAGCAGCCTCGGGGGGGCCGGCGAGCAGTACTTC
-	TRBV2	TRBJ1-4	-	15	CASTNWQVTNEKLFF	TGTGCCAGCACGAATTGGCAAGTAACTAATGAAAAACTGTTTTTT
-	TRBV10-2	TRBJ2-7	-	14	CASSGPRDPYEQYF	TGCGCCAGCAGCGGACCCAGGGACCCCTACGAGCAGTACTTC
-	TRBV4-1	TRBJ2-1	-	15	CASSQESGGINEQFF	TGCGCCAGCAGCCAAGAGAGTGGGGGGATCAATGAGCAGTTCTTC
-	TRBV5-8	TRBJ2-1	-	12	CASSLTDNEQFF	TGTGCCAGCAGCTTGACAGACAATGAGCAGTTCTTC
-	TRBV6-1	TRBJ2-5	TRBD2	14	CASSGTRFGETQYF	TGTGCCAGCAGTGGGACTAGATTCGGAGAGACCCAGTACTTC
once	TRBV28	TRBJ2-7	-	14	CASSFPSGFHEQYF	TGTGCCAGCAGTTTCCCCTCAGGGTTCCACGAGCAGTACTTC
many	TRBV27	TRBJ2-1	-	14	CASRRGGVNNEQFF	TGTGCCAGCAGACGAGGGGGAGTTAACAATGAGCAGTTCTTC
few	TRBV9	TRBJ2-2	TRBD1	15	CASSKETGATGELFF	TGTGCCAGCAGTAAAGAGACAGGGGCAACCGGGGAGCTGTTTTTT